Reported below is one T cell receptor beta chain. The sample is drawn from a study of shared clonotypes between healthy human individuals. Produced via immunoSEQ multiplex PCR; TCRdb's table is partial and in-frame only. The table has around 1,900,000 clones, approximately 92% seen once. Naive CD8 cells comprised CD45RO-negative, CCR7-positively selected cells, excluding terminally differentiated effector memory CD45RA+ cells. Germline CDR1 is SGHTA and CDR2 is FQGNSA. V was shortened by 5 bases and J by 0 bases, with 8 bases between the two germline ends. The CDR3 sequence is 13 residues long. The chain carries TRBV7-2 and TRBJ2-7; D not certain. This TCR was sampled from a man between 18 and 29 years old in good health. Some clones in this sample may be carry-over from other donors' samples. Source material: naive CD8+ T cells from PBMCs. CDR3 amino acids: CASSPPSSYEQYF. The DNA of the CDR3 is TGTGCCAGCAGCCCGCCGAGCTCCTACGAGCAGTACTTC.